These 17 T cell receptor beta chains came from one sample sequenced in a study of cytotoxic CD8 clonotypes in ibrutinib-treated CLL. Profiling relied on immunoSEQ multiplex PCR, and the TCRdb table lists in-frame clones only, not all of them. The table has around 310,000 clones, about 80% seen once; the top ten hold over 5%. The sample in question was PBMCs, obtained before ibrutinib treatment. These receptors came from a human donor with chronic lymphocytic leukemia.

The V call is TRBV9, the J call TRBJ1-2; unclear D gene. Germline loops: CDR1 SGDLS, CDR2 YYNGEE. Trimming took 0 bases from V and 2 from J, leaving 11 bases between them. This CDR3 contains 15 residues. The CDR3 region is CASSVGRRENYGYTF. CDR3 coding DNA: TGTGCCAGCAGCGTAGGTCGGAGGGAGAACTATGGCTACACCTTC.

This rearrangement joins TRBV7-2 to TRBJ2-1; D unresolved. CDR1 and CDR2 from the germline V gene are SGHTA and FQGNSA. The CDR3 length is 14 residues. Trimming took 1 base from V and 4 from J, leaving 8 bases between them. Here the CDR3 reads CASSLGLEYNEQFF. The CDR3 DNA reads TGTGCCAGCAGCTTAGGACTGGAGTACAATGAGCAGTTCTTC.

This chain links TRBV6-6 with TRBJ2-4; D is ambiguous. In germline, CDR1 is MNHNY, CDR2 SVGAGI (reference sequence). CDR3 length equals 14 residues. Trimming took off 2 bases at V and 2 bases at J, with 7 bases between the two ends. CDR3 DNA sequence: TGTGCCAGCAGTTACCCCCCCTCCAAAAACATTCAGTACTTC. Amino acids: CASSYPPSKNIQYF.

The V gene is TRBV5-1, the J gene TRBJ2-1; 8 bases agree with TRBD2. CDR3 size: 17 residues. With 0 bases clipped from V and 4 bases from J, the junction kept 9 bases outside the gene matches. Looked up from germline, CDR1 is SGHRS and CDR2 is YFSETQ. The CDR3 nucleotides are TGCGCCAGCAGCTTGGGGGCTAGCGGGTGGGTATACAATGAGCAGTTCTTC. Translating it yields CASSLGASGWVYNEQFF.

V gene TRBV5-5 combines with J gene TRBJ2-7; 8 nucleotides match TRBD2. The CDR3 sequence is 15 residues long. V lost 6 bases to trimming and J lost 7 bases; unmatched junction nucleotides: 15. Germline CDR1 and CDR2: SGHKS and YYEKEE (reference sequence). The CDR3 reads CASIIGLANPLEQYF. For the CDR3, the DNA is TGTGCCAGCATCATCGGACTAGCAAACCCCTTGGAGCAGTACTTC.

The rearrangement joins TRBV27 to TRBJ2-3; a weak D match, TRBD1 (5 bases). V dropped 1 base and J dropped 2 bases, with 19 bases sitting between them. Germline V gene data show CDR1 as MNHEY and CDR2 as SMNVEV (reference sequence). CDR3 length equals 18 residues. CDR3 sequence: CASSLFPLLRAPTDTQYF. The CDR3 DNA is TGTGCCAGCAGTTTATTTCCCCTGCTCAGGGCACCCACAGATACGCAGTATTTT.

The chain has TRBV11-3 and TRBJ2-5; 9 bases are a match to TRBD1. The trim removed 4 bases at V and 4 bases at J, leaving 7 bases unmatched. Germline V lookup: CDR1 SGHNT, CDR2 YENEEA. The CDR3 extends over 15 amino acids. The CDR3 reads CASSSDRGIRETQYF. In nucleotides, the CDR3 is TGTGCCAGCAGCTCGGACAGGGGAATTCGAGAGACCCAGTACTTC. Complete variable domain (other parts from reference TRBV11-3 and TRBJ2-5): EAGVVQSPRYKIIEKKQPVAFWCNPISGHNTLYWYLQNLGQGPELLIRYENEEAVDDSQLPKDRFSAERLKGVDSTLKIQPAELGDSAVYLCASSSDRGIRETQYFGPGTRLLVL.

V and J are TRBV4-1 and TRBJ2-2; D not certain. Trimming cost V 1 base and J 1 base, with 7 bases left between them. This CDR3 contains 15 residues. Looked up from germline, CDR1 is MGHRA and CDR2 is YSYEKL. The CDR3 coding sequence is TGCGCCAGCAGCCAAGCTGATGTGAACACCGGGGAGCTGTTTTTT. Translation gives CASSQADVNTGELFF.

The chain is built from TRBV6-5 and TRBJ2-2, with D tentatively TRBD1 or TRBD2 (6 bases each). This CDR3 region has 14 residues. Trimming pared 6 bases from V and 4 bases from J, leaving 12 bases between. Germline V gives CDR1 MNHEY, CDR2 SVGAGI. The CDR3 loop reads CASRKQGGTGELFF. CDR3 nucleotide sequence: TGTGCCAGCAGAAAACAGGGAGGCACCGGGGAGCTGTTTTTT.

This clone was counted only a few times. The V and J genes are TRBV5-4 and TRBJ2-5, with 12 bases fitting TRBD2. The germline CDR1 and CDR2 sequences are SGHNT and YYREEE (reference sequence). The CDR3 is 15 residues long. Losses at the gene ends were 5 bases for V and 4 bases for J; bases not matched to a gene: 6. CDR3: CASSLAGGPGETQYF. CDR3 DNA: TGTGCCAGCAGTCTAGCGGGAGGGCCTGGAGAGACCCAGTACTTC. The entire variable domain, with the rest obtained from reference TRBV5-4 and TRBJ2-5, is as follows: ETGVTQSPTHLIKTRGQQVTLRCSSQSGHNTVSWYQQALGQGPQFIFQYYREEENGRGNFPPRFSGLQFPNYSSELNVNALELDDSALYLCASSLAGGPGETQYFGPGTRLLVL.

This clone was seen only once. The genes are TRBV15 and TRBJ1-4; D might be TRBD1 (6 bases). Germline CDR1 LNHNV, CDR2 YYDKDF (reference sequence). The CDR3 spans 16 residues. Trimming cost V 3 bases and J 4 bases, with 15 bases left between them. The CDR3 reads CATSRSIQGINEKLFF. CDR3 nucleotides: TGTGCCACCAGCAGGAGTATACAGGGTATTAATGAAAAACTGTTTTTT.

The chain joins TRBV19 to TRBJ2-2; D is possibly TRBD2 (6 bases). The CDR3 covers 15 residues. Germline CDR1 LNHDA, CDR2 SQIVND (reference sequence). Trimming removed 9 bases from V and 7 bases from J, with 21 bases in between. The CDR3, as DNA: TGTGCCAGCTCCCGGGACTTGGGATTGGGCGGGGAGCTGTTTTTT. Amino acids: CASSRDLGLGGELFF. Supplemented by reference TRBV19 and TRBJ2-2, the full variable domain reads DGGITQSPKYLFRKEGQNVTLSCEQNLNHDAMYWYRQDPGQGLRLIYYSQIVNDFQKGDIAEGYSVSREKKESFPLTVTSAQKNPTAFYLCASSRDLGLGGELFFGEGSRLTVL.

The J gene is TRBJ2-7, the V gene TRBV4-3; D gene uncertain. The CDR3 is 18 residues long. The V end was cut by 4 bases, the J end by 0 bases, with 22 bases between. From germline, CDR1 is LGHNA and CDR2 YSLEER. This chain's CDR3 is CASSRTLRRASGSYEQYF. The CDR3 region has the DNA TGCGCCAGCAGCCGAACACTCCGCCGGGCCTCGGGCTCCTACGAGCAGTACTTC.

V gene TRBV30 combines with J gene TRBJ2-2, with D hard to call. CDR1 and CDR2 (germline): GTSNPN, SVGIG (reference sequence). Trimming shortened V by 4 bases and J by 6 bases, and 15 bases separated the two germline ends. The CDR3 loop spans 14 amino acids. CDR3 nucleotide sequence: TGTGCCTGGACAAAGGCCCTAATCGCCGGGGAGCTGTTTTTT. Translation: CAWTKALIAGELFF.

The rearrangement links TRBV5-1 to TRBJ2-1; 9 nucleotides line up with TRBD2. Germline CDR1 is SGHRS and CDR2 is YFSETQ. Losses at the gene ends were 4 bases for V and 6 bases for J; bases not matched to a gene: 11. This CDR3 is 16 amino acids long. CDR3 protein: CASSPFLAGVSNEQFF. The CDR3 nucleotides read TGCGCCAGCAGCCCGTTCTTAGCGGGAGTTTCCAATGAGCAGTTCTTC.

The V and J genes are TRBV5-1 and TRBJ2-1; weak D call: TRBD1 (6 bases). The V gene lost 3 bases and the J gene lost 1 base, with 11 bases spanning the gap. CDR3 length equals 15 residues. Germline V gene lookup returns CDR1 SGHRS and CDR2 YFSETQ. CDR3 DNA: TGCGCCAGCAGCTCGGCAGGGGATTCCTACAATGAGCAGTTCTTC. Residues: CASSSAGDSYNEQFF. Using reference TRBV5-1 and TRBJ2-1 for the parts outside the CDR3, the full variable domain is KAGVTQTPRYLIKTRGQQVTLSCSPISGHRSVSWYQQTPGQGLQFLFEYFSETQRNKGNFPGRFSGRQFSNSRSEMNVSTLELGDSALYLCASSSAGDSYNEQFFGPGTRLTVL.

This chain links TRBV7-3 with TRBJ2-1, with D possibly being TRBD1 or TRBD2 (5 bases each). The length of the CDR3 is 17 residues. Germline V lookup: CDR1 SGHTA, CDR2 FQGTGA. The germline V and J ends were trimmed by 1 base and 9 bases, with 22 bases remaining between them. The CDR3 DNA is TGTGCCAGCAGCTTAATGGGCCTGGGGATACACGGGGCTGAGCAGTTCTTC. Protein product: CASSLMGLGIHGAEQFF.